A single sample is the source of the 24 T cell receptor beta chains below, sequenced in a study of CD8 T cells in Susac syndrome (dated by TCRdb to the late 2010s). The library was generated by the immunoSEQ multiplex PCR assay. RNA was extracted using the RNeasy kit, and roughly 0.5 to 1 microgram was reverse transcribed with random hexamers. In TCRdb, the public reads were trimmed at Q25 with fastp and aligned with MiXCR, with productive beta chains retained. CDR3 protein duplicates are merged, each entry listing the most common genes and DNA. For this sample the table gives about 300,000 distinct CDR3 sequences, of which approximately 85% were detected only once. The leading ten clones occupy roughly 0.21% of the sample. Specimen: CD8+ T cells from PBMCs. Source of these receptors: a human donor with multiple sclerosis.

This chain joins TRBV7-6 and TRBJ1-4, with TRBD1 identical over 10 bases. This CDR3 spans 17 amino acids. Germline CDR1 SGHVS, CDR2 FNYEAQ. V dropped 1 base and J dropped 7; count of bases not matched to a gene: 9. The CDR3 DNA reads TGTGCCAGCAGCTTAGAGACAGGGGGCGGGTTGAGTGAAAAACTGTTTTTT. This encodes CASSLETGGGLSEKLFF.

The rearrangement joins TRBV25-1 to TRBJ2-1; maybe TRBD2 (5 bases). Trimming left V 1 base short and J 9 bases short, with 10 bases between. This CDR3 is built from 13 residues. Germline V lookup: CDR1 MGHDK, CDR2 SYGVNS. DNA for the CDR3: TGTGCCAGCAGTGAATTCGGGGTGGGTGAGCAGTTCTTC. Its translation: CASSEFGVGEQFF.

The chain is built from TRBV7-9 and TRBJ1-1; TRBD1 matches 8 bases. V dropped 4 bases and J dropped 8; count of bases not matched to a gene: 3. Germline values: CDR1 SEHNR, CDR2 FQNEAQ (reference sequence). CDR3 length: 12 amino acids. The CDR3 loop reads CASSSQGVEAFF. CDR3 DNA: TGTGCCAGCAGCTCACAGGGGGTCGAAGCTTTCTTT.

The chain combines TRBV28 with TRBJ2-3, with 7 bases matching TRBD1. Trimming cost V 4 bases and J 2 bases; bases outside gene matches: 9. The CDR3 loop spans 16 amino acids. Germline CDR1 and CDR2: MDHEN and SYDVKM. The CDR3 region has the DNA TGTGCCAGCAGTTCCCAACAGGGGCCGCTCACAGATACGCAGTATTTT. Translated: CASSSQQGPLTDTQYF.

This clonotype was seen a handful of times. The J gene is TRBJ2-3, the V gene TRBV11-2, with D unclear. The V gene's germline CDR1 is SGHAT and CDR2 FQNNGV. The CDR3 covers 12 residues. V was shortened by 1 base and J by 7 bases, with 6 bases between the two germline ends. For the CDR3, the DNA is TGTGCCAGCAGCTTAGTTAGCAATACGCAGTATTTT. Amino acid sequence: CASSLVSNTQYF.

The chain carries TRBV5-6 and TRBJ1-1; D possibly corresponds to TRBD1 (6 bases). This CDR3 is built from 13 residues. Germline CDR1 reads SGHDT; CDR2 reads YYEEEE. V gave up 3 bases and J gave up 3 bases, with 9 bases separating them. The CDR3 nucleotides are TGTGCCAGCAGCTGGAGACAGGACACTGAAGCTTTCTTT. This sequence encodes CASSWRQDTEAFF.

This clonotype was recorded a few times. This chain uses TRBV6-2 or TRBV6-3 with TRBJ2-3; D is unclear. CDR1 is MNHEY, CDR2 SVGEGT, per germline. The CDR3 has 15 residues. Trimming stripped 0 bases from V and 4 bases from J, with 11 bases between. The CDR3 here is CASSYSKANADTQYF. The CDR3 region has the DNA TGTGCCAGCAGTTACTCAAAAGCGAACGCAGATACGCAGTATTTT.

Only one count was recorded for this clonotype. The chain combines TRBV27 with TRBJ1-5; 9 bases match TRBD1. Germline V gives CDR1 MNHEY, CDR2 SMNVEV (reference sequence). With 2 bases clipped from V and 3 bases from J, the junction kept 2 bases outside the gene matches. This CDR3 comprises 15 residues. In DNA, the CDR3 is TGTGCCAGCAGTTTAGGGGACAGGGTCAATCAGCCCCAGCATTTT. Amino acid sequence: CASSLGDRVNQPQHF.

Here the CDR3 reads CASSQGPSWETQYF. The CDR3 nucleotides are TGCGCCAGCAGCCAGGGTCCGAGTTGGGAGACCCAGTACTTC. The genes are TRBV4-3 and TRBJ2-5; D remains ambiguous. In germline, CDR1 is LGHNA, CDR2 YSLEER. V lost 3 bases and J lost 5, with 13 bases in between. CDR3 length equals 14 residues.

The CDR3 nucleotides are TGTGCCAGCAGCTTAGTTTCTCGTCGCCACGAGCAGTACTTC. This gives the protein CASSLVSRRHEQYF. The genes are TRBV7-6 and TRBJ2-7; D is uncertain. The CDR3 contains 14 residues. Per germline, CDR1 SGHVS and CDR2 FNYEAQ. V was clipped by 1 base and J by 5 bases, with 12 bases between them. Drawing the rest from reference TRBV7-6 and TRBJ2-7, the complete variable domain is GAGVSQSPRYKVTKRGQDVALRCDPISGHVSLYWYRQALGQGPEFLTYFNYEAQQDKSGLPNDRFSAERPEGSISTLTIQRTEQRDSAMYRCASSLVSRRHEQYFGPGTRLTVT.

The V and J genes are TRBV23-1 and TRBJ1-5; D gene uncertain. TRBV23-1 is an open reading frame whose function is uncertain. V was trimmed by 8 bases and J by 0 bases, leaving 11 bases between them. This CDR3 has 14 amino acids. For the CDR3, the DNA is TGCGCCAGCCCCCGGGAAACTAGCAATCAGCCCCAGCATTTT. This gives the protein CASPRETSNQPQHF.

The V call is TRBV7-9, the J call TRBJ2-6; D perhaps matches TRBD2 (7 bases). V was clipped by 4 bases and J by 1 base, with 17 bases between them. From germline, CDR1 is SEHNR and CDR2 FQNEAQ (reference sequence). This CDR3 is built from 18 residues. The CDR3 loop is CASSSLGGLLSGANVLTF. For the CDR3, the DNA is TGTGCCAGCAGCTCTCTCGGGGGGCTGCTTTCTGGGGCCAACGTCCTGACTTTC.

The rearrangement joins TRBV28 to TRBJ1-1; D is unresolved. CDR3 length: 15 amino acids. The V gene lost 1 base and the J gene lost 3 bases, with 12 bases spanning the gap. Germline V gene lookup returns CDR1 MDHEN and CDR2 SYDVKM. CDR3 in amino acids: CASSLFLARDTEAFF. CDR3 nucleotide sequence: TGTGCCAGCAGTTTATTCCTGGCAAGGGACACTGAAGCTTTCTTT.

The chain employs TRBV21-1 and TRBJ2-5. TRBV21-1 is recorded as a pseudogene. This CDR3 is 13 amino acids long. The CDR3 reads CASSKGTQETQYF. CDR3 sequence (DNA): TGTGCCAGCAGCAAAGGTACCCAAGAGACCCAGTACTTC.

The rearrangement joins TRBV7-9 to TRBJ1-5; D is possibly TRBD1 (5 bases). Trimming left V 1 base short and J 0 bases short, with 10 bases between. Looked up from germline, CDR1 is SEHNR and CDR2 is FQNEAQ (reference sequence). The CDR3 runs to 16 residues. Here the CDR3 DNA reads TGTGCCAGCAGCTTAGGGACACAGAATAGCAATCAGCCCCAGCATTTT. Its translation: CASSLGTQNSNQPQHF.

The V gene is TRBV5-4, the J gene TRBJ1-5, with no clear D. Trimming took 0 bases from V and 7 from J, leaving 11 bases between them. This CDR3 has 14 residues. Germline CDR1 is SGHNT and CDR2 is YYREEE (reference sequence). DNA of the CDR3: TGTGCCAGCAGCTTGGGTCGCGGGAGACAGCCCCAGCATTTT. Its protein is CASSLGRGRQPQHF. Full variable domain (remainder filled in from reference TRBV5-4 and TRBJ1-5): ETGVTQSPTHLIKTRGQQVTLRCSSQSGHNTVSWYQQALGQGPQFIFQYYREEENGRGNFPPRFSGLQFPNYSSELNVNALELDDSALYLCASSLGRGRQPQHFGDGTRLSIL.

The gene calls are TRBV5-6 and TRBJ2-1; D gene uncertain. The CDR3 has 11 residues. The V and J ends lost 7 bases and 10 bases respectively, with 12 bases between them. Germline assignment: CDR1 SGHDT and CDR2 YYEEEE. Here the CDR3 reads CASCSSGEQFF. CDR3 coding DNA: TGTGCCAGCTGCTCTTCGGGCGAGCAGTTCTTC.

V gene TRBV7-9 combines with J gene TRBJ2-1; 13 bases agree with TRBD2. Germline CDR1 and CDR2: SEHNR and FQNEAQ (reference sequence). The CDR3 extends over 17 amino acids. V lost 5 bases and J lost 9; bases outside the gene matches: 13. CDR3 sequence (DNA): TGTGCCAGCAGCCCGCTTCGACTAGCGGGAGGAAGGAGTGAGCAGTTCTTC. This translates into CASSPLRLAGGRSEQFF.

V and J are TRBV6-5 and TRBJ1-1, with TRBD1 identical over 10 bases. This CDR3 comprises 16 residues. Germline CDR1 MNHEY, CDR2 SVGAGI. After removal of 4 bases from V and 0 bases from J, the junction contained 5 bases not matched to a gene. The CDR3 here is CASSFRDRGVNTEAFF. In DNA form, the CDR3 reads TGTGCCAGCAGTTTCCGGGACAGGGGCGTGAACACTGAAGCTTTCTTT.

The chain carries TRBV6-2 or TRBV6-3 and TRBJ2-7, with 13 bases aligning to TRBD2. The J segment lost 5 bases and the V segment lost 6 bases, leaving 7 bases of the junction unmatched. Germline-derived CDR1 and CDR2 are MNHEY and SVGEGT. The CDR3 extends over 15 amino acids. CDR3 in DNA: TGTGCCAGCAGACCAACTAGCGGGAGGGTTGACGAGCAGTACTTC. Translation: CASRPTSGRVDEQYF.

The rearrangement links TRBV30 to TRBJ2-7; D remains unclear. Germline V gene sequence: CDR1 GTSNPN, CDR2 SVGIG (reference sequence). V lost 0 bases to trimming and J lost 0 bases, with 6 bases between them. The CDR3 has 13 amino acids. The CDR3 DNA reads as TGTGCCTGGAGTGTAGGGTACTCCTACGAGCAGTACTTC. Translating gives CAWSVGYSYEQYF. Full variable domain (missing parts from reference TRBV30 and TRBJ2-7): SQTIHQWPATLVQPVGSPLSLECTVEGTSNPNLYWYRQAAGRGLQLLFYSVGIGQISSEVPQNLSASRPQDRQFILSSKKLLLSDSGFYLCAWSVGYSYEQYFGPGTRLTVT.

The chain joins TRBV27 to TRBJ2-1; TRBD2 agrees at 13 bases. Germline CDR1 MNHEY, CDR2 SMNVEV (reference sequence). Losses at the gene ends were 2 bases for V and 10 bases for J; bases not matched to a gene: 5. The CDR3 runs to 15 residues. DNA for the CDR3: TGTGCCAGCAGTTTAGGGACTAGCGGGATTAGGGAGCAGTTCTTC. Its protein is CASSLGTSGIREQFF.

This chain uses TRBV3-1 with TRBJ1-2; D call uncertain. The CDR3 is 16 residues long. V was clipped by 0 bases and J by 0 bases, with 11 bases between them. CDR1 and CDR2 from the germline V gene are LGHDT and YNNKEL (reference sequence). The CDR3 DNA reads as TGTGCCAGCAGCCAAGAATTCCACCTCGCTAACTATGGCTACACCTTC. Protein sequence: CASSQEFHLANYGYTF.

V gene TRBV6-1 combines with J gene TRBJ2-1, with D possibly matching TRBD1 (5 bases). The V end lost 4 bases, the J end lost 4 bases, and 17 bases lay between the germline ends. Germline-derived CDR1 and CDR2 are MNHNS and SASEGT. The CDR3 runs 16 residues. CDR3 DNA sequence: TGTGCCAGCAGTGCTGTTATTACAGGAGAGTACAATGAGCAGTTCTTC. This codes for CASSAVITGEYNEQFF.